The clone carrying this T cell receptor beta chain has a handful of counts. TCRdb ran MiXCR on the RT-PCR reads and lists one entry per CDR3 protein. Counted here are hundreds of thousands of distinct CDR3 sequences, 14% occurring once; the ten biggest clones make up roughly 3.9%. The CDR3 is 13 amino acids. Trimming removed 5 bases from V and 9 bases from J; junction bases left unmatched: 3. Germline CDR1 SGHTA, CDR2 FQGNSA. The origin of this receptor is a female donor in good health, serving as a healthy control. The chain carries TRBV7-2 and TRBJ2-1, with 11 bases lining up with TRBD2. Sequenced: memory CD4+ T cells from blood. CDR3 protein: CASSAGLAGEQFF. In DNA form, the CDR3 reads TGTGCCAGCAGCGCCGGACTAGCGGGTGAGCAGTTCTTC. Together with reference TRBV7-2 and TRBJ2-1, the CDR3 gives the full variable domain: GAGVSQSPSNKVTEKGKDVELRCDPISGHTALYWYRQSLGQGLEFLIYFQGNSAPDKSGLPSDRFSAERTGGSVSTLTIQRTQQEDSAVYLCASSAGLAGEQFFGPGTRLTVL.